This TCR beta chain emerged from a study of cytomegalovirus exposure and HLA in healthy donors. Across the whole study: An early release of data contained about 85 million unique TCRs, which came from HLA-typed donors.

General observations from the study: Reports state that TCR beta sequences accurately predicted most subjects' HLA-A and HLA-B alleles. In terms of immune exposure information, only CMV serostatus was available.

A word on this clone: Its antigen remains unknown.

Primers for the PCR totalled 60 Vbeta and 13 Jbeta. Clones were sequenced by immunoSEQ multiplex PCR, and TCRdb holds only the in-frame ones, with some missing. There are approximately 120,000 clones in the sample, with less than 3% held by the top ten. The V gene's germline CDR1 is SGHTA and CDR2 FQGTGA. This CDR3 is built from 15 residues. Trimming cost V 3 bases and J 3 bases; bases outside gene matches: 5. This chain joins TRBV7-3 and TRBJ1-1; 9 positions match TRBD1. Sequences were obtained from PBMCs. The clonotype was recovered from a man younger than 40 in good health and CMV-seronegative. For the CDR3, the DNA is TGTGCCAGCAGCTTGAGGACAGGGGAGCACACTGAAGCTTTCTTT. Residues: CASSLRTGEHTEAFF.